These T cell receptor beta chains were read from a single sample in a study of post-analysis software for immune sequencing data. From the PCR reads, TCRdb called clonotypes with MiXCR, one entry per CDR3 protein. Of roughly 650,000 distinct CDR3 sequences in the sample, approximately 59% were seen once. The specimen was blood. These receptors came from a girl aged 2-10 years with multiple sclerosis. Both conserved end residues are part of each CDR3. D genes are given only for firm matches. Some rows have no size entry. The others give once, few or many, or a class for an expanded clone.

size,D,J,V,CDR3,DNA
.,.,TRBJ2-5,TRBV10-3,CAISESSTAEQYF,TGTGCCATCAGTGAGTCGAGCACGGCGGAGCAGTACTTC
.,.,TRBJ2-1,TRBV5-1,CASSPPTQSSYNEQFF,TGCGCCAGCAGCCCGCCTACTCAGAGCTCCTACAATGAGCAGTTCTTC
.,TRBD1,TRBJ2-4,TRBV5-1,CASSREGTGGNIQYF,TGCGCCAGCAGCCGGGAGGGGACAGGGGGAAACATTCAGTACTTC
.,TRBD2,TRBJ2-4,TRBV14,CASSQLSGGVSKNIQYF,TGTGCCAGCAGCCAGTTGTCGGGAGGGGTTTCCAAAAACATTCAGTACTTC
.,TRBD1,TRBJ2-7,TRBV2,CASSDQDRGSYEQYF,TGTGCCAGCAGTGATCAGGACAGGGGGTCATACGAGCAGTACTTC
.,TRBD2,TRBJ2-1,TRBV4-3,CASSQEAHRDYEQFF,TGCGCCAGCAGCCAAGAGGCCCACCGGGACTACGAGCAGTTCTTC
few,.,TRBJ2-3,TRBV2,CASRRDADTQYF,TGTGCTAGCAGAAGAGATGCAGATACGCAGTATTTT
.,.,TRBJ1-1,TRBV7-3,CASSAGGLINTEAFF,TGTGCCAGCAGTGCTGGGGGCCTAATTAACACTGAAGCTTTCTTT
once,.,TRBJ2-3,TRBV7-9,CASSLGYRMNTQYF,TGTGCCAGCAGCTTAGGGTACCGTATGAATACGCAGTATTTT
few,.,TRBJ2-1,TRBV7-6,CASSLNREWGNEQFF,TGTGCCAGCAGCTTAAACCGGGAGTGGGGCAATGAGCAGTTCTTC
few,.,TRBJ2-7,TRBV5-1,CASSSLTGTEQYF,TGCGCCAGCAGCTCCCTTACAGGGACCGAGCAGTACTTC
.,.,TRBJ2-7,TRBV12-3/TRBV12-4,CASSHQGYEQYF,TGTGCCAGCAGTCATCAGGGCTACGAGCAGTACTTC
.,TRBD2,TRBJ2-1,TRBV12-3/TRBV12-4,CASSLAGGRLEQFF,TGTGCCAGCAGCCTAGCGGGAGGCCGTCTTGAGCAGTTCTTC
.,TRBD1,TRBJ2-6,TRBV29-1,CSAPTGGSGANVLTF,TGCAGCGCCCCGACAGGGGGCTCTGGGGCCAACGTCCTGACTTTC
once,.,TRBJ1-5,TRBV6-1,CASQRPGSNQPQHF,TGTGCCAGCCAGCGACCTGGCAGCAATCAGCCCCAGCATTTT
.,.,TRBJ2-7,TRBV12-3/TRBV12-4,CASRKSLEQYF,TGTGCCAGCAGGAAGTCCCTCGAGCAGTACTTC
.,.,TRBJ2-1,TRBV3-1,CASSQDPYGQFF,TGTGCCAGCAGCCAAGATCCGTATGGGCAGTTCTTC
.,TRBD2,TRBJ2-1,TRBV19,CATLSLAGSDEQFF,TGTGCCACACTATCACTAGCGGGGTCCGATGAGCAGTTCTTC
.,.,TRBJ2-7,TRBV20-1,CSARVGWGYEQYF,TGCAGTGCTAGAGTCGGGTGGGGTTACGAGCAGTACTTC
few,TRBD1,TRBJ1-1,TRBV30,CAWTQGPNTEAFF,TGTGCCTGGACACAGGGGCCGAACACTGAAGCTTTCTTT
.,.,TRBJ2-7,TRBV7-2,CASSSQREEAQYF,TGTGCCAGCAGCAGTCAGCGCGAGGAGGCCCAGTACTTC
.,.,TRBJ2-7,TRBV13,CASSPPGQGSYNEQYF,TGTGCCAGCAGCCCACCGGGCCAGGGATCCTACAATGAGCAGTACTTC
.,.,TRBJ2-3,TRBV20-1,CSARTDELGDTQYF,TGCAGTGCTAGGACAGACGAATTAGGAGATACGCAGTATTTT
many,TRBD2,TRBJ2-7,TRBV20-1,CSARDIQREYYEQYF,TGCAGTGCTAGAGATATCCAGCGGGAGTACTACGAGCAGTACTTC
few,TRBD1,TRBJ1-2,TRBV20-1,CSASSGGLNYGYTF,TGCAGTGCCAGCTCAGGGGGCCTTAACTATGGCTACACCTTC
.,TRBD1,TRBJ1-4,TRBV2,CASSEGGQGEEKLFF,TGTGCCAGCAGTGAAGGCGGACAGGGTGAGGAAAAACTGTTTTTT
.,.,TRBJ1-1,TRBV11-3,CASSPREGAEAFF,TGTGCCAGCAGCCCCAGGGAGGGTGCTGAAGCTTTCTTT
.,.,TRBJ2-6,TRBV29-1,CSVSLSSGANVLTF,TGCAGCGTTTCCCTTAGCTCTGGGGCCAACGTCCTGACTTTC
few,.,TRBJ2-7,TRBV12-3/TRBV12-4,CASSPRLVGYEQYF,TGTGCCAGCAGTCCCCGACTAGTAGGCTACGAGCAGTACTTC
.,TRBD1,TRBJ2-1,TRBV6-6,CASRDRGDNEQFF,TGTGCCAGCCGGGACAGGGGTGACAATGAGCAGTTCTTC
few,.,TRBJ2-7,TRBV29-1,CSVSMGYEQYF,TGCAGCGTTTCAATGGGCTACGAGCAGTACTTC
few,.,TRBJ2-7,TRBV27,CASSLSVDGFYEQYF,TGTGCCAGCAGTTTATCGGTTGATGGCTTTTACGAGCAGTACTTC
.,TRBD2,TRBJ2-3,TRBV5-6,CASSYQTSGTTDTQYF,TGTGCCAGCAGCTATCAGACTAGCGGCACCACAGATACGCAGTATTTT
once,TRBD2,TRBJ2-5,TRBV7-2,CASSLNGGAEETQYF,TGTGCCAGCAGCTTAAACGGGGGGGCGGAGGAGACCCAGTACTTC
few,.,TRBJ2-3,TRBV6-5,CASSYPGADTQYF,TGTGCCAGCAGTTACCCGGGAGCAGATACGCAGTATTTT
.,TRBD1,TRBJ2-1,TRBV7-9,CASSFPGQGGGDYNEQFF,TGTGCCAGCAGCTTTCCGGGACAGGGCGGGGGCGACTACAATGAGCAGTTCTTC
.,.,TRBJ2-5,TRBV28,CASSPHLAIGQETQYF,TGTGCCAGCAGTCCCCACTTAGCGATAGGGCAAGAGACCCAGTACTTC
.,.,TRBJ2-4,TRBV29-1,CSVGIRRGDIQYF,TGCAGCGTTGGAATCCGTAGGGGAGACATTCAGTACTTC
.,TRBD2,TRBJ2-1,TRBV10-3,CAIGTSGGNSYNEQFF,TGTGCCATCGGGACTAGCGGGGGGAACTCCTACAATGAGCAGTTCTTC
.,.,TRBJ2-1,TRBV12-3/TRBV12-4,CASIQGSGDEQFF,TGTGCCAGCATTCAGGGGAGTGGGGATGAGCAGTTCTTC
.,.,TRBJ1-6,TRBV6-5,CASSPSGAGNSPLHF,TGTGCCAGCAGTCCCTCGGGGGCCGGTAATTCACCCCTCCACTTT
few,TRBD1,TRBJ2-7,TRBV11-2,CASSPVGDRHYEQYF,TGTGCCAGCAGCCCTGTGGGGGACAGGCACTACGAGCAGTACTTC
.,.,TRBJ1-1,TRBV6-6,CASSAPTEAFF,TGTGCCAGCAGTGCGCCAACTGAAGCTTTCTTT
few,.,TRBJ2-7,TRBV12-3/TRBV12-4,CASSAGTLSSYEQYF,TGTGCCAGCAGTGCGGGGACCTTAAGCTCCTACGAGCAGTACTTC
few,TRBD1,TRBJ2-4,TRBV7-7,CASIPDRGDSLAKNIQYF,TGTGCCAGCATCCCGGACAGGGGGGATAGTCTAGCCAAAAACATTCAGTACTTC
.,TRBD1,TRBJ1-1,TRBV28,CASTGNRGVNTEAFF,TGTGCCAGCACCGGGAACAGGGGGGTGAACACTGAAGCTTTCTTT
.,.,TRBJ2-3,TRBV12-3/TRBV12-4,CASRSGVKGTDTQYF,TGTGCCAGCAGATCCGGGGTAAAGGGCACAGATACGCAGTATTTT
once,.,TRBJ2-3,TRBV3-1,CASSPRDPRDTQYF,TGTGCCAGCAGCCCACGGGACCCGAGGGATACGCAGTATTTT
.,TRBD1,TRBJ2-7,TRBV12-3/TRBV12-4,CASSSSTGGLDEQYF,TGTGCCAGCAGCTCCTCAACAGGGGGATTGGACGAGCAGTACTTC
.,.,TRBJ2-3,TRBV6-5,CASSYSQRADTQYF,TGTGCCAGCAGTTACTCGCAGCGAGCAGATACGCAGTATTTT
.,.,TRBJ1-2,TRBV6-5,CASSYVSGVNGYTF,TGTGCCAGCAGTTACGTCTCCGGGGTCAATGGCTACACCTTC
few,TRBD2,TRBJ2-5,TRBV4-1,CASSQASGAGQETQYF,TGCGCCAGCAGCCAGGCTAGCGGGGCCGGGCAAGAGACCCAGTACTTC
.,.,TRBJ2-1,TRBV4-1,CASSQGGLGSGNEQFF,TGCGCCAGCAGCCAAGGGGGGCTAGGCTCTGGGAATGAGCAGTTCTTC
.,TRBD2,TRBJ2-1,TRBV20-1,CSAIPGLPFDNEQFF,TGCAGTGCTATACCGGGACTACCCTTCGACAATGAGCAGTTCTTC
.,.,TRBJ1-2,TRBV29-1,CSAGEANYGYTF,TGCAGCGCCGGCGAGGCTAACTATGGCTACACCTTC
few,.,TRBJ2-1,TRBV11-2,CASSLDTTRIYNEQFF,TGTGCCAGCAGCTTAGATACTACACGAATCTACAATGAGCAGTTCTTC